The T cell receptor (beta chain) described here comes from a study of blood T cell repertoires in COVID-19. Original data processing: Estimates of nucleated cell counts were drawn from the amplification of reference gene primers. Produced via immunoSEQ multiplex PCR; TCRdb's table is partial and in-frame only. V, J and clone size are those of that table, while D and trimming were read from the DNA. Of about 59,000 clones in the sample, 81% are singletons; the top ten hold approximately 30%. This clonotype was sampled from a woman older than 75 with active or convalescent COVID-19. Source material: peripheral blood.

CDR3 DNA: TGTGCCAGCAGCTTAGTTTCCGGGTATAATGAAAAACTGTTTTTT. Amino acids: CASSLVSGYNEKLFF. V usage is TRBV7-9 and J usage is TRBJ1-4; D ambiguous. CDR1 and CDR2 from the germline V gene are SEHNR and FQNEAQ (reference sequence). The CDR3 sequence is 15 residues long. Trimming took 1 base from V and 4 from J, leaving 10 bases between them.